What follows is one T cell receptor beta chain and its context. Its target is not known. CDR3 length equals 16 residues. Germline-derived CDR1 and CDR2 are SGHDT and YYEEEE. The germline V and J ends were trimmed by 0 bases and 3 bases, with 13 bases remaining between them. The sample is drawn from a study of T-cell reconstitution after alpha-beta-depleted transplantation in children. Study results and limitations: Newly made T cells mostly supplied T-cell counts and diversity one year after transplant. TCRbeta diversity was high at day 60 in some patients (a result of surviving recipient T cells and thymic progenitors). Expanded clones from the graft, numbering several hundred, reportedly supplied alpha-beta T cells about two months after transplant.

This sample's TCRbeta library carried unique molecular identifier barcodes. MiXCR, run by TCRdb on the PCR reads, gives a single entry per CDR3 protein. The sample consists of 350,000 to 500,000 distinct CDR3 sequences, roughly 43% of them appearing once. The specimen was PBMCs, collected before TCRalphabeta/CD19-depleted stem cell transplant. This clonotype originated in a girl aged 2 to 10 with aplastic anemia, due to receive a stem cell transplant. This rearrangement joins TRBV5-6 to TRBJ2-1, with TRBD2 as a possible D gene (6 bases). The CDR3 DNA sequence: TGTGCCAGCAGCTTGGGTGGCGGAGGGAACTACAATGAGCAGTTCTTC. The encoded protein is CASSLGGGGNYNEQFF.